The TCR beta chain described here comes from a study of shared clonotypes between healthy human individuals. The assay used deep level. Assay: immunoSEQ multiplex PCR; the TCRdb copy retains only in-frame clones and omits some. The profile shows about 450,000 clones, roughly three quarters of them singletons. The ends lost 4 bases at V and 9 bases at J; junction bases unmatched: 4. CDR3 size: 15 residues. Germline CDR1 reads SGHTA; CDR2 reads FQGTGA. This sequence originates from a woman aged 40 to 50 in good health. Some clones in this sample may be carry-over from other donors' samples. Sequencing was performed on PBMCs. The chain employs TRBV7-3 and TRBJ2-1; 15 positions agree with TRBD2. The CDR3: CASSSGLAGGGEQFF. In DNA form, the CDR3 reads TGTGCCAGCAGCTCGGGACTAGCGGGAGGTGGTGAGCAGTTCTTC.